These 27 T cell receptor beta chains share one sample of origin, sequenced in a study of type 1 and type 2 diabetes patients. The PCR template was genomic DNA. Amplification of the beta chain CDR3 used 30 forward and 13 reverse multiplex primers. From the multiplex PCR reads, TCRdb called clonotypes with MiXCR, one entry per CDR3 protein. The table records about 250,000 distinct CDR3 sequences, approximately 50% of them present only once. What was sequenced was peripheral blood mononuclear cells (PBMCs). The origin of the receptors is a man younger than 35 with type 2 diabetes.

The chain employs TRBV19 and TRBJ2-5; possible D gene TRBD1, 5 bases. Trimming stripped 1 base from V and 13 bases from J, with 10 bases between. This CDR3 contains 11 residues. CDR1 is LNHDA and CDR2 is SQIVND in the germline V gene (reference sequence). Written as DNA, the CDR3 is TGTGCCAGTAGTATAGCCAGGGTATGGTACTTC. Its protein product is CASSIARVWYF. The whole variable domain, filled in from reference TRBV19 and TRBJ2-5, reads DGGITQSPKYLFRKEGQNVTLSCEQNLNHDAMYWYRQDPGQGLRLIYYSQIVNDFQKGDIAEGYSVSREKKESFPLTVTSAQKNPTAFYLCASSIARVWYFGPGTRLLVL.

A remark on this clonotype: A junction end diverges from the germline sequence, so it may reflect a read error. The chain employs TRBV19 and TRBJ1-4, with a tentative D call TRBD1 (5 bases). CDR3 length: 13 amino acids. Germline V gene lookup returns CDR1 LNHDA and CDR2 SQIVND (reference sequence). The CDR3 DNA sequence: TGTGCCAGTTCCGGACAAGGAAATGAAAAACTGTCTTTT. Its protein product is CASSGQGNEKLSF. Complete variable domain (other parts from reference TRBV19 and TRBJ1-4): DGGITQSPKYLFRKEGQNVTLSCEQNLNHDAMYWYRQDPGQGLRLIYYSQIVNDFQKGDIAEGYSVSREKKESFPLTVTSAQKNPTAFYLCASSGQGNEKLSFGSGTQLSVL.

The chain recombines TRBV19 with TRBJ1-4; D unclear. The V end lost 7 bases, the J end lost 5 bases, and 14 bases lay between the germline ends. The CDR3 runs to 14 residues. Germline-derived CDR1 and CDR2 are LNHDA and SQIVND (reference sequence). The CDR3 DNA reads as TGTGCCAGTACCCCGATGGCTGGCAATGAAAAACTGTTTTTT. This codes for CASTPMAGNEKLFF. Complete variable domain (other parts from reference TRBV19 and TRBJ1-4): DGGITQSPKYLFRKEGQNVTLSCEQNLNHDAMYWYRQDPGQGLRLIYYSQIVNDFQKGDIAEGYSVSREKKESFPLTVTSAQKNPTAFYLCASTPMAGNEKLFFGSGTQLSVL.

The V and J genes are TRBV5-1 and TRBJ2-1, with D tentatively TRBD2 (6 bases). There are 15 residues in the CDR3. Trimming left V 2 bases short and J 0 bases short, with 9 bases between. In germline, CDR1 is SGHRS, CDR2 YFSETQ. CDR3 in DNA: TGCGCCAGCAGCTTCCTTAGCGGCTCCTACAATGAGCAGTTCTTC. Translating it yields CASSFLSGSYNEQFF.

V and J are TRBV29-1 and TRBJ2-5, with 8 bases fitting TRBD2. The V and J ends lost 2 bases and 1 base, in that order; junction bases with no gene match: 3. This CDR3 spans 14 amino acids. Germline lookup yields CDR1 SQVTM and CDR2 ANQGSEA. The CDR3 loop reads CSVELAGGQETQYF. As DNA, the CDR3 is TGCAGCGTTGAACTTGCGGGGGGCCAAGAGACCCAGTACTTC. The full variable domain, in which reference TRBV29-1 and TRBJ2-5 provide the parts outside the CDR3, is SAVISQKPSRDICQRGTSLTIQCQVDSQVTMMFWYRQQPGQSLTLIATANQGSEATYESGFVIDKFPISRPNLTFSTLTVSNMSPEDSSIYLCSVELAGGQETQYFGPGTRLLVL.

The rearrangement links TRBV7-3 to TRBJ1-2; no clear D gene. Trimming stripped 11 bases from V and 4 bases from J, with 17 bases between. Germline assignment: CDR1 SGHTA and CDR2 FQGTGA. CDR3 length equals 13 residues. CDR3: CAWSAGLGYGYTF. The DNA of the CDR3 is TGTGCCTGGAGTGCCGGCCTAGGCTATGGCTACACCTTC.

The rearrangement uses TRBV10-2 and TRBJ1-6; D is unresolved. CDR3 length equals 12 residues. Trimming stripped 3 bases from V and 15 bases from J, with 12 bases between. Per the germline V gene, CDR1 is WSHSY and CDR2 is SAAADI. The DNA of the CDR3 is TGCGCCAGCAGTGATATCGTTCTGAGCCTCCACTTT. Translated: CASSDIVLSLHF.

This clonotype was seen only a few times. CDR3 protein: CASRADLAGVMETQYF. In nucleotides, the CDR3 is TGTGCCAGCAGGGCTGACTTAGCGGGAGTTATGGAGACCCAGTACTTC. The chain carries TRBV12-3 or TRBV12-4 and TRBJ2-5, with TRBD2 matching 9 bases. With V trimmed by 6 bases and J by 5 bases, 13 bases remained unmatched. The CDR3 consists of 16 residues.

The V gene is TRBV19, the J gene TRBJ1-5; D is unclear. Per the germline V gene, CDR1 is LNHDA and CDR2 is SQIVND (reference sequence). V was cut by 5 bases and J by 2 bases, with 13 bases left in between. This CDR3 contains 15 residues. The CDR3 region has the DNA TGTGCCAGTAGTTCGTTCGACCCGGGCAATCAGCCCCAGCATTTT. Protein product: CASSSFDPGNQPQHF.

This clonotype turned up a few times. V gene TRBV12-3 or TRBV12-4 combines with J gene TRBJ2-5, with D possibly being TRBD2 (5 bases). V lost 5 bases to trimming and J lost 5 bases, with 21 bases between them. The CDR3 runs to 16 residues. The CDR3 bases are TGTGCCAGCAGTGACAATACGCGAGGACTGGACGAGACCCAGTACTTC. Residues: CASSDNTRGLDETQYF.

This clonotype was detected only a few times. The chain joins TRBV28 to TRBJ2-1; the match to TRBD1 covers 10 bases. The CDR3 has 15 amino acids. The germline CDR1 and CDR2 sequences are MDHEN and SYDVKM. J lost 8 bases, V lost 6 bases, and 10 bases had no gene match. The CDR3 sequence: CASRQYGTGADEQFF. The CDR3, as DNA: TGTGCCAGCAGACAATACGGGACAGGGGCCGATGAGCAGTTCTTC.

The V and J genes are TRBV20-1 and TRBJ2-7; 11 bases line up with TRBD2. Germline V gene lookup returns CDR1 DFQATT and CDR2 SNEGSKA (reference sequence). The V segment lost 6 bases and the J segment 4 bases; nucleotides outside the gene matches: 11. The CDR3 extends over 15 amino acids. The CDR3 loop is CSAPLTSGDWYEQYF. As DNA, the CDR3 is TGCAGTGCCCCACTGACTAGCGGGGATTGGTACGAGCAGTACTTC.

This clonotype was counted between two and nine times. The chain's CDR3 is CASSLALQGSSEAFF. The CDR3 DNA reads TGTGCCAGCAGTTTAGCCCTGCAGGGCTCAAGTGAAGCTTTCTTT. The chain employs TRBV12-3 or TRBV12-4 and TRBJ1-1; D is perhaps TRBD1 (5 bases). The CDR3 loop spans 15 amino acids. The V end lost 0 bases, the J end lost 7 bases, and 15 bases lay between the germline ends.

The chain is built from TRBV12-3 or TRBV12-4 and TRBJ1-4, with D unclear. V was cut by 6 bases and J by 5 bases, with 13 bases left in between. This CDR3 is 14 amino acids long. The CDR3: CASRDGPSNEKLFF. In DNA, the CDR3 is TGTGCCAGCAGGGACGGCCCAAGCAATGAAAAACTGTTTTTT.

V usage is TRBV29-1 and J usage is TRBJ1-3; D remains unclear. Trimming removed 2 bases from V and 0 bases from J, with 11 bases in between. The germline V gene has CDR1 SQVTM and CDR2 ANQGSEA. The CDR3 totals 15 residues. The CDR3 nucleotides are TGCAGCGTTGAAAGGTACTCGAGCTCTGGAAACACCATATATTTT. This translates into CSVERYSSSGNTIYF.

J is TRBJ2-6 and V is TRBV6-6; TRBD2 matches 7 bases. The length of the CDR3 is 14 residues. Germline V gives CDR1 MNHNY, CDR2 SVGAGI (reference sequence). J was trimmed by 2 bases and V by 5 bases; bases with no gene match: 0. The chain's CDR3 is CASSGGAGANVLTF. CDR3 DNA sequence: TGTGCCAGCAGTGGGGGGGCTGGGGCCAACGTCCTGACTTTC.

CDR3 residues: CSAIPANQPQHF. For the CDR3, the DNA is TGCAGTGCCATACCCGCAAATCAGCCCCAGCATTTT. J is TRBJ1-5 and V is TRBV20-1, with D unresolved. V was clipped by 6 bases and J by 4 bases, with 10 bases between them. Germline V gene sequence: CDR1 DFQATT, CDR2 SNEGSKA (reference sequence). The CDR3 consists of 12 residues.

The chain carries TRBV28 and TRBJ1-4, with a possible D match to TRBD1 (5 bases). Germline values: CDR1 MDHEN, CDR2 SYDVKM. V was clipped by 6 bases and J by 6 bases, with 14 bases between them. CDR3 length: 14 residues. This CDR3 reads CASSGSGVYEKLFF. The CDR3 nucleotides are TGTGCCAGCAGCGGCTCGGGGGTTTATGAAAAACTGTTTTTT. Combining the CDR3 with reference TRBV28 and TRBJ1-4 gives the whole variable domain DVKVTQSSRYLVKRTGEKVFLECVQDMDHENMFWYRQDPGLGLRLIYFSYDVKMKEKGDIPEGYSVSREKKERFSLILESASTNQTSMYLCASSGSGVYEKLFFGSGTQLSVL.

This sequence joins TRBV6-5 and TRBJ2-3; 8 bases are shared with TRBD1. V lost 2 bases, J lost 6 bases, and 16 bases stayed unmatched. Germline values: CDR1 MNHEY, CDR2 SVGAGI. The CDR3 totals 18 residues. The CDR3 loop reads CASSYRPPGGGLADTQYF. The CDR3 DNA follows: TGTGCCAGCAGTTACCGACCCCCAGGGGGCGGATTGGCCGATACGCAGTATTTT.

This sequence joins TRBV20-1 and TRBJ1-2, with D possibly being TRBD1 (6 bases). This CDR3 is 12 amino acids long. The germline V gene has CDR1 DFQATT and CDR2 SNEGSKA (reference sequence). Trimming shortened V by 3 bases and J by 6 bases, and 11 bases separated the two germline ends. The CDR3 DNA sequence: TGCAGTGCTAGGGGGACACAGAATGGCTACACCTTC. Translation gives CSARGTQNGYTF.

This clonotype was observed once. Germline and junction disagree at one end, which may indicate a read error. V usage is TRBV2 and J usage is TRBJ2-7; possibly TRBD2 for D (6 bases). This CDR3 has 14 amino acids. The germline CDR1 and CDR2 sequences are SNHLY and FYNNEI. CDR3 loop: CATSDSEGIGEQYF. CDR3 coding DNA: TGTGCCACCAGTGATTCGGAGGGGATAGGCGAGCAGTACTTC.

This chain uses TRBV7-8 with TRBJ2-7, with D perhaps matching TRBD1 (5 bases). This CDR3 region has 14 residues. The V end lost 2 bases, the J end lost 5 bases, and 13 bases lay between the germline ends. Germline CDR1 reads SGHVS; CDR2 reads FQNEAQ. This chain's CDR3 is CASSLLQGPHEQYF. In nucleotides, the CDR3 is TGTGCCAGCAGCTTACTCCAGGGCCCCCACGAGCAGTACTTC. Together with reference TRBV7-8 and TRBJ2-7, the CDR3 gives the full variable domain: GAGVSQSPRYKVAKRGQDVALRCDPISGHVSLFWYQQALGQGPEFLTYFQNEAQLDKSGLPSDRFFAERPEGSVSTLKIQRTQQEDSAVYLCASSLLQGPHEQYFGPGTRLTVT.

This clonotype was detected a few times. The CDR3 here is CASEDVRGLYNEQFF. Here the CDR3 DNA reads TGTGCCAGCGAGGACGTCAGGGGCCTCTACAATGAGCAGTTCTTC. This chain uses TRBV6-1 with TRBJ2-1, with D possibly TRBD1 on 6 matching bases. Trimming pared 8 bases from V and 3 bases from J, leaving 17 bases between. This CDR3 has 15 residues. Germline V lookup: CDR1 MNHNS, CDR2 SASEGT.

The chain employs TRBV20-1 and TRBJ2-7, with D perhaps matching TRBD1 (6 bases). The CDR3 is made up of 15 amino acids. Germline CDR1 DFQATT, CDR2 SNEGSKA (reference sequence). V lost 6 bases and J lost 0, with 18 bases in between. For the CDR3, the DNA is TGCAGTGCCATTCCATGGACAGAGAGCTCCTACGAGCAGTACTTC. Its translation is CSAIPWTESSYEQYF.

The rearrangement links TRBV7-2 to TRBJ1-2, with D hard to call. The CDR3 consists of 14 residues. The germline V gene encodes CDR1 SGHTA and CDR2 FQGNSA. V was pared by 5 bases and J by 0 bases, with 10 bases between. CDR3 nucleotides: TGTGCCAGCAGCCAAGACGGGTCTAACTATGGCTACACCTTC. Protein sequence: CASSQDGSNYGYTF.

The sample holds a few counts of this clonotype. This chain links TRBV28 with TRBJ2-1; D is unclear. The germline V gene encodes CDR1 MDHEN and CDR2 SYDVKM. The CDR3 has 8 amino acids. The V and J ends lost 10 bases and 7 bases respectively, with 2 bases between them. CDR3 residues: CATNEQFF. CDR3 nucleotide sequence: TGTGCCACAAATGAGCAGTTCTTC.

The chain uses TRBV18 and TRBJ2-2, with D possibly matching TRBD1 (5 bases). The CDR3 extends over 18 amino acids. V was trimmed by 4 bases and J by 0 bases, leaving 18 bases between them. Germline V gene lookup returns CDR1 KGHSH and CDR2 LQKENI. CDR3 DNA sequence: TGTGCCAGCTCACTTTTTGTCGATGAGACAGCGAACACCGGGGAGCTGTTTTTT. Amino acids: CASSLFVDETANTGELFF.